This T cell receptor beta chain comes out of a study of CD8 T cells in ankylosing spondylitis. To note about this clonotype: Its target is not known.

Notes on the study in general: Matched ankylosing spondylitis synovial fluid reportedly showed significant enrichment of disease-linked clones. Blood from ankylosing spondylitis patients appeared to carry a characteristic roughly eight-variant TCR beta motif.

Library preparation for TCR beta used quantitative 5'-RACE with molecular barcodes. A single record per CDR3 protein comes from TCRdb applying MiXCR to the 5' RACE reads. The sample has hundreds of thousands of distinct CDR3 sequences, about 11% seen once. This clonotype was obtained from a male donor with ankylosing spondylitis. Sequencing was done on a sample of blood, either unsorted or a sorted T cell fraction (not recorded which).

The CDR3 bases are TGCGCCAGCAGCCAGTCCGGGACAGGGAGCACAGATACGCAGTATTTT. This gives the protein CASSQSGTGSTDTQYF. The V call is TRBV4-3, the J call TRBJ2-3; TRBD1 matches at 9 bases. Losses at the gene ends were 3 bases for V and 0 bases for J; bases not matched to a gene: 4. This CDR3 has 16 residues. Germline V gives CDR1 LGHNA, CDR2 YSLEER.